These 21 T cell receptor beta chains came from one sample sequenced in a study of neurological immune-mediated disorders. Each CDR3 protein gets one entry after TCRdb re-called the 5' RACE reads with MiXCR. Of under 100,000 distinct CDR3 sequences listed, around 4.7% are singletons. Indicated time point: longitudinal time-point 3. The sequenced sample was PBMCs. All receptors come from a woman aged 60-70 years with multiple sclerosis.

At least ten counts were recorded for this clonotype. This rearrangement joins TRBV12-3 or TRBV12-4 to TRBJ2-1; 11 nucleotides match TRBD2. V dropped 6 bases and J dropped 4; count of bases not matched to a gene: 5. CDR3 size: 15 residues. The CDR3 nucleotides read TGTGCCAGCAGCCGACTAGCGGGGAATTACAATGAGCAGTTCTTC. This codes for CASSRLAGNYNEQFF.

This clonotype was detected ten times or more. The chain employs TRBV2 and TRBJ1-5, with 8 bases aligning to TRBD1. The CDR3 runs 18 residues. CDR1 is SNHLY, CDR2 FYNNEI, per germline. Trimming at V came to 4 bases and at J to 5 bases, leaving 16 bases not matched to a gene. The CDR3 loop is CASSGEQGVPFPYQPQHF. The CDR3 nucleotides are TGTGCCAGCAGTGGAGAACAGGGGGTCCCATTCCCCTATCAGCCCCAGCATTTT.

This clonotype was picked up many times. V usage is TRBV6-4 and J usage is TRBJ2-1; D gene ambiguous. V lost 0 bases to trimming and J lost 6 bases, with 6 bases between them. The germline V gene has CDR1 MRHNA and CDR2 SNTAGT. This CDR3 region has 13 residues. The CDR3: CASSDSASNEQFF. CDR3 bases: TGTGCCAGCAGTGACTCGGCTAGCAATGAGCAGTTCTTC.

This clonotype has at least ten counts. This sequence joins TRBV7-2 and TRBJ2-5; tentatively, D is TRBD2 (7 bases). Trimming took 5 bases from V and 5 from J, leaving 15 bases between them. Per the germline V gene, CDR1 is SGHTA and CDR2 is FQGNSA. The CDR3 contains 14 residues. CDR3 in DNA: TGTGCCAGCAGCGGGCGGACTAGGGGGGAGACCCAGTACTTC. This gives the protein CASSGRTRGETQYF.

There are many counts of this clonotype. The chain recombines TRBV4-1 with TRBJ2-7; TRBD2 is a possible D gene (5 bases). This CDR3 is built from 15 residues. Per the germline V gene, CDR1 is MGHRA and CDR2 is YSYEKL. Trimming pared 4 bases from V and 4 bases from J, leaving 17 bases between. CDR3 loop: CASSLKAVGVYEQYF. CDR3 sequence (DNA): TGCGCCAGCAGCCTTAAGGCCGTCGGGGTATACGAGCAGTACTTC.

This clonotype was picked up many times. The V and J genes are TRBV15 and TRBJ1-2; D remains unclear. The CDR3 has 12 amino acids. Germline values: CDR1 LNHNV, CDR2 YYDKDF (reference sequence). V lost 1 base, J lost 8 bases, and 8 bases lay in between. This CDR3 is CATSRAREGYTF. CDR3 nucleotides: TGTGCCACCAGCAGAGCTCGTGAGGGCTACACCTTC. Variable domain in full (rest from reference TRBV15 and TRBJ1-2): DAMVIQNPRYQVTQFGKPVTLSCSQTLNHNVMYWYQQKSSQAPKLLFHYYDKDFNNEADTPDNFQSRRPNTSFCFLDIRSPGLGDTAMYLCATSRAREGYTFGSGTRLTVV.

Ten or more counts support this clonotype. This chain links TRBV27 with TRBJ1-2; TRBD1 might be the D (6 bases). V was clipped by 3 bases and J by 1 base, with 18 bases between them. Germline values: CDR1 MNHEY, CDR2 SMNVEV (reference sequence). The CDR3 is 17 residues long. Here the CDR3 DNA reads TGTGCCAGCAGTTTTGGTTGGGGGCGGACCAATAACTATGGCTACACCTTC. Protein sequence: CASSFGWGRTNNYGYTF.

This clonotype was seen many times. J is TRBJ2-3 and V is TRBV9; no clear D. This CDR3 comprises 12 residues. With 0 bases removed from V and 4 bases from J, the gap between germline ends came to 3 bases. Germline-derived CDR1 and CDR2 are SGDLS and YYNGEE. The CDR3 sequence: CASSVAADTQYF. CDR3 coding DNA: TGTGCCAGCAGCGTAGCTGCAGATACGCAGTATTTT.

This clonotype was seen more than once but under ten times. The chain is built from TRBV20-1 and TRBJ2-1; 9 nucleotides line up with TRBD1. V lost 5 bases, J lost 3 bases, and 2 bases stayed unmatched. Germline lookup yields CDR1 DFQATT and CDR2 SNEGSKA (reference sequence). This CDR3 has 13 amino acids. CDR3: CSAGGQGYNEQFF. CDR3 in DNA: TGCAGTGCTGGGGGACAGGGCTACAATGAGCAGTTCTTC.

The chain is built from TRBV14 and TRBJ2-7; D may be TRBD1 or TRBD2 (6 bases each). V lost 5 bases to trimming and J lost 4 bases, with 21 bases between them. The CDR3 covers 16 residues. Germline CDR1 SGHDN, CDR2 FVKESK. CDR3 in amino acids: CASSEGGWQVTYEQYF. The CDR3 DNA reads as TGTGCCAGCAGCGAGGGGGGTTGGCAGGTTACATACGAGCAGTACTTC.

This clonotype was observed many times. The rearrangement uses TRBV6-4 and TRBJ2-1; 10 bases are a match to TRBD2. CDR1 MRHNA and CDR2 SNTAGT come from the germline V gene. Trimming removed 0 bases from V and 8 bases from J; junction bases left unmatched: 7. CDR3 size: 16 residues. The CDR3 sequence is CASSDSRSGGAHEQFF. The CDR3 region has the DNA TGTGCCAGCAGTGACTCTAGGAGCGGGGGGGCGCATGAGCAGTTCTTC.

This clonotype was counted ten times or more. The J gene is TRBJ2-7, the V gene TRBV5-1; 11 positions match TRBD1. Germline loops: CDR1 SGHRS, CDR2 YFSETQ. This CDR3 has 18 amino acids. The junction had 16 bases not matched to a gene; V was cut back by 6 bases and J by 2 bases. The CDR3 reads CASTFTSGTGGRAYEQYF. DNA for the CDR3: TGCGCCAGCACCTTTACCTCAGGGACAGGGGGTAGGGCCTACGAGCAGTACTTC.

This clonotype was seen ten or more times. The rearrangement uses TRBV7-6 and TRBJ2-1; D unresolved. V was clipped by 4 bases and J by 2 bases, with 6 bases between them. CDR1 and CDR2 from the germline V gene are SGHVS and FNYEAQ. CDR3 size: 13 residues. The CDR3 here is CASSWQTYNEQFF. The CDR3 nucleotides read TGTGCCAGCAGCTGGCAGACCTACAATGAGCAGTTCTTC.

On this clonotype itself: The junction does not match germline at one end; this may be a read error. CDR3 DNA: TGTGCCAGCAGCCAAGGAGGCGCCTCCTACAATGAGCAATTCTTC. This translates into CASSQGGASYNEQFF. The chain joins TRBV3-1 to TRBJ2-1; no firm D call. The CDR3 sequence is 15 residues long. CDR1 LGHDT and CDR2 YNNKEL come from the germline V gene (reference sequence).

This chain connects TRBV12-3 or TRBV12-4 to TRBJ1-5; 8 positions match TRBD1. This CDR3 spans 15 amino acids. V gave up 6 bases and J gave up 3 bases; unmatched junction bases: 7. The CDR3 sequence is CASRPGTGDNQPQHF. The CDR3 region has the DNA TGTGCCAGCAGACCCGGGACAGGCGACAATCAGCCCCAGCATTTT.

This clonotype was counted at least ten times. The gene calls are TRBV20-1 and TRBJ1-5; 12 positions match TRBD1. This CDR3 comprises 15 residues. V lost 2 bases and J lost 6; bases outside the gene matches: 5. Germline CDR1 reads DFQATT; CDR2 reads SNEGSKA (reference sequence). In nucleotides, the CDR3 is TGCAGTGCTAGATCCGGGACAGGGGGCACTCAGCCCCAGCATTTT. Protein product: CSARSGTGGTQPQHF.

This clonotype was observed at least ten times. The J gene is TRBJ2-4, the V gene TRBV5-1; D is possibly TRBD2 (6 bases). V lost 4 bases to trimming and J lost 8 bases, with 13 bases between them. CDR1 and CDR2 (germline): SGHRS, YFSETQ. The CDR3 contains 13 residues. CDR3 nucleotide sequence: TGCGCCAGCAGCACTCAGGGAGGAGACATTCAGTACTTC. As protein: CASSTQGGDIQYF.

In its sample, this clonotype was seen many times. The V gene is TRBV7-7, the J gene TRBJ2-2; the match to TRBD2 covers 12 bases. Per germline, CDR1 SSHAT and CDR2 FNYEAQ (reference sequence). This CDR3 contains 15 residues. Trimming took 5 bases from V and 6 from J; bases not matched to a gene: 4. The CDR3 sequence: CASSIRTSGAGELFF. CDR3 DNA: TGTGCCAGCAGCATCCGGACTAGCGGGGCCGGGGAGCTGTTTTTT.

At least ten counts were recorded for this clonotype. The chain is built from TRBV28 and TRBJ2-7; TRBD1 aligns across 9 bases. Losses at the gene ends were 6 bases for V and 4 bases for J; bases not matched to a gene: 10. The germline CDR1 and CDR2 sequences are MDHEN and SYDVKM. The CDR3 has 15 amino acids. The CDR3 region is CASSARQGGFYEQYF. CDR3 coding DNA: TGTGCCAGCAGCGCACGACAGGGGGGGTTTTACGAGCAGTACTTC. The complete variable domain, with remaining parts taken from reference TRBV28 and TRBJ2-7, reads DVKVTQSSRYLVKRTGEKVFLECVQDMDHENMFWYRQDPGLGLRLIYFSYDVKMKEKGDIPEGYSVSREKKERFSLILESASTNQTSMYLCASSARQGGFYEQYFGPGTRLTVT.

This clonotype came up many times. V gene TRBV20-1 combines with J gene TRBJ2-1; maybe TRBD2 (6 bases). CDR1 DFQATT and CDR2 SNEGSKA come from the germline V gene (reference sequence). Trimming took 1 base from V and 8 from J, leaving 15 bases between them. The CDR3 contains 14 residues. As DNA, the CDR3 is TGCAGTGCTAGAGGCGGGACGCCGAAGGATGAGCAGTTCTTC. This gives the protein CSARGGTPKDEQFF.

This clonotype was picked up many times. The chain couples TRBV5-1 to TRBJ2-4; the match to TRBD2 covers 11 bases. V was clipped by 4 bases and J by 3 bases; unmatched bases: 6. Germline-derived CDR1 and CDR2 are SGHRS and YFSETQ. There are 16 residues in the CDR3. The CDR3 DNA is TGCGCCAGCAGCCCGGGACTAGCGGACCTCAAAAACATTCAGTACTTC. Its translation: CASSPGLADLKNIQYF.